This T cell receptor beta chain stems from a study of blood T cell repertoires in COVID-19. Method: immunoSEQ multiplex PCR; TCRdb's copy keeps in-frame clones and lacks some. The data contain approximately 99,000 clones, approximately 79% of them singletons. The J segment lost 4 bases and the V segment lost 5 bases, leaving 6 bases of the junction unmatched. CDR1 and CDR2 from the germline V gene are SGHDT and YYEEEE. The length of the CDR3 is 15 residues. Sequencing was carried out using peripheral blood. The chain carries TRBV5-6 and TRBJ1-4; the match to TRBD1 covers 9 bases. This TCR derives from an elderly woman with active or convalescent COVID-19. CDR3 bases: TGTGCCAGCAGTCCAGGACAGGGGAATAATGAAAAACTGTTTTTT. It specifies CASSPGQGNNEKLFF. Using reference TRBV5-6 and TRBJ1-4 for the parts outside the CDR3, the full variable domain is DAGVTQSPTHLIKTRGQQVTLRCSPKSGHDTVSWYQQALGQGPQFIFQYYEEEERQRGNFPDRFSGHQFPNYSSELNVNALLLGDSALYLCASSPGQGNNEKLFFGSGTQLSVL.